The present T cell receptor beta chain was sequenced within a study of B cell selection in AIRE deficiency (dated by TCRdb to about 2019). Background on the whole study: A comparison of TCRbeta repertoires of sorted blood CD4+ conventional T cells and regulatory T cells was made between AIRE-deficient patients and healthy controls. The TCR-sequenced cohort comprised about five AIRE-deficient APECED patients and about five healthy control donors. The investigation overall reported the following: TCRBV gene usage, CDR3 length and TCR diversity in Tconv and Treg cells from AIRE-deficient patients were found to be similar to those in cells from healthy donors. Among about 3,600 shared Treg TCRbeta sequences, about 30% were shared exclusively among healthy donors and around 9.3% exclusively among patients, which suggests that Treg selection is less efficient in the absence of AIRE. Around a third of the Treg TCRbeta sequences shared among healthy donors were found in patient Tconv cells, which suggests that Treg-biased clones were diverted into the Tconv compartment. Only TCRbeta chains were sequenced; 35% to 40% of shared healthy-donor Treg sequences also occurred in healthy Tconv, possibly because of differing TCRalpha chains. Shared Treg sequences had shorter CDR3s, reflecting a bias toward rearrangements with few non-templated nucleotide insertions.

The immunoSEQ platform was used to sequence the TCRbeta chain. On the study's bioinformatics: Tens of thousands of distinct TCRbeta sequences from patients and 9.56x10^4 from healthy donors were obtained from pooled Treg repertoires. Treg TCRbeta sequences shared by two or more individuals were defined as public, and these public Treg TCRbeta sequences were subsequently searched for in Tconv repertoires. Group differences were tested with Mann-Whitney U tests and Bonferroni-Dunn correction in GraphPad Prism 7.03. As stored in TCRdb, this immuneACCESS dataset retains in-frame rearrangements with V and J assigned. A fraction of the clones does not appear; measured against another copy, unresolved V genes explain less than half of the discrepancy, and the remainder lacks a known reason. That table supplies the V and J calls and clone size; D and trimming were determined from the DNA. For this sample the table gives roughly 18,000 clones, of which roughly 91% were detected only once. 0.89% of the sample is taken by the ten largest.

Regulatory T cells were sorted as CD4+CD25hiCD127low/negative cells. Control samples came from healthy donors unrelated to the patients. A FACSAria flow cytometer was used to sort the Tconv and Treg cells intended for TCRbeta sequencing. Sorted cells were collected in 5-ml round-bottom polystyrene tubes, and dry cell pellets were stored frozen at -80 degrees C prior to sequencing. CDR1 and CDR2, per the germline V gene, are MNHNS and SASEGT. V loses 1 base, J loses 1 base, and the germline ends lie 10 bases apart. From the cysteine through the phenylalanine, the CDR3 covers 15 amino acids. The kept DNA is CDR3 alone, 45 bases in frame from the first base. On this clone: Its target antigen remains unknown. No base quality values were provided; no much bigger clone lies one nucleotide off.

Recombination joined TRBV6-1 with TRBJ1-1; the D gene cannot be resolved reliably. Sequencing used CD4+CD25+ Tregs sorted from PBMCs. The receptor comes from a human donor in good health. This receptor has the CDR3 CASSEEPGRNTEAFF. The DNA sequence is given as TGTGCCAGCAGTGAAGAGCCAGGAAGGAACACTGAAGCTTTCTTT.